The clone carrying this T cell receptor (beta chain) appeared a single time. Libraries were prepared by immunoSEQ multiplex PCR; TCRdb keeps only in-frame clonotypes and omits some of them. The data show around 75,000 clones, with 84% seen just once and around 30% held by the top ten. The sample belongs to a study of control samples from healthy donors and cancer patients. The V end lost 1 base, the J end lost 2 bases, and 11 bases lay between the germline ends. Per the germline V gene, CDR1 is LNHDA and CDR2 is SQIVND (reference sequence). This CDR3 has 15 amino acids. Sequenced material: blood. The V and J genes are TRBV19 and TRBJ1-1; D uncertain. The origin of this receptor is a man aged 50 to 60 in good health. In DNA form, the CDR3 reads TGTGCCAGTAGTATAGGGGCCAGAATCAACACTGAAGCTTTCTTT. This encodes CASSIGARINTEAFF.